One and the same sample provided the 8 T cell receptor beta chains below, sequenced in a study of control samples from healthy donors and cancer patients. Sequencing was performed with immunoSEQ multiplex PCR; in TCRdb, only in-frame clones are kept and a portion is missing. Of 60,000 to 75,000 clones detected, about 90% appear once; the ten largest clones hold approximately 2.5%. Sequencing used PBMCs. The receptors originated from a woman aged 45-65 years with head and neck cancer.

The chain combines TRBV20-1 with TRBJ2-7, with D possibly TRBD2 on 6 matching bases. Trimming removed 3 bases at V and 3 bases at J, with 12 bases between. The CDR3 is 13 residues long. Germline CDR1 DFQATT, CDR2 SNEGSKA (reference sequence). DNA of the CDR3: TGCAGTGCTAGTCCGGGAGCGGGCTACGAGCAGTACTTC. It yields the protein CSASPGAGYEQYF.

This clone was counted a single time. The rearrangement joins TRBV10-3 to TRBJ2-1, with 8 bases fitting TRBD1. Germline CDR1 and CDR2: ENHRY and SYGVKD. The CDR3 totals 15 residues. The V gene end was trimmed by 6 bases and the J gene end by 7 bases; junction bases not matched to a gene: 11. The CDR3 here is CAIRTGQAAANEQFF. For the CDR3, the DNA is TGTGCCATCAGGACGGGACAGGCGGCTGCGAATGAGCAGTTCTTC.

V and J are TRBV6-1 and TRBJ1-5; D perhaps matches TRBD1 (5 bases). This CDR3 region has 13 residues. Germline loops: CDR1 MNHNS, CDR2 SASEGT. Between the trimmed V and J ends, which lost 3 bases and 4 bases, there was a span of 7 bases. CDR3 sequence (DNA): TGTGCCAGCAGTGATGAGGGGAATCAGCCCCAGCATTTT. Its protein product is CASSDEGNQPQHF.

CDR3 nucleotides: TGTGCCAGCAGTTTAATACGGGAGCTAAACACTGAAGCTTTCTTT. It yields the protein CASSLIRELNTEAFF. The chain employs TRBV27 and TRBJ1-1; no definite D call. Germline CDR1 MNHEY, CDR2 SMNVEV (reference sequence). This CDR3 region has 15 residues. V was trimmed by 2 bases and J by 2 bases, leaving 12 bases between them.

This chain joins TRBV25-1 and TRBJ1-1; 7 bases map to TRBD1. The CDR3 spans 11 residues. Per germline, CDR1 MGHDK and CDR2 SYGVNS. The ends lost 8 bases at V and 3 bases at J; junction bases unmatched: 0. The CDR3 reads CASQGDTEAFF. CDR3 bases: TGTGCCAGCCAGGGGGACACTGAAGCTTTCTTT.

The chain has TRBV2 and TRBJ1-4, with D perhaps TRBD1 (6 bases). Germline CDR1 is SNHLY and CDR2 is FYNNEI. V was shortened by 3 bases and J by 1 base, with 21 bases between the two germline ends. CDR3 length equals 19 residues. The CDR3 here is CASSDPIQGHEGTNEKLFF. The CDR3 DNA follows: TGTGCCAGCAGTGATCCAATACAGGGACATGAAGGAACTAATGAAAAACTGTTTTTT.

The chain joins TRBV5-4 to TRBJ2-1; 7 bases are shared with TRBD1. Trimming at V came to 4 bases and at J to 0 bases, leaving 7 bases not matched to a gene. Per the germline V gene, CDR1 is SGHNT and CDR2 is YYREEE (reference sequence). The CDR3 runs 16 residues. The CDR3 region has the DNA TGTGCCAGCAGCGCAGGGGGTTGGGGCTCCTACAATGAGCAGTTCTTC. It specifies CASSAGGWGSYNEQFF.

J is TRBJ1-1 and V is TRBV28, with 7 positions matching TRBD1. The length of the CDR3 is 13 residues. The germline gives CDR1 MDHEN, CDR2 SYDVKM. V shed 3 bases and J 6 bases; nucleotides not matched to a gene: 4. In DNA, the CDR3 is TGTGCCAGCAGTTTCCCCGGGACAGCTGAAGCTTTCTTT. Protein sequence: CASSFPGTAEAFF.